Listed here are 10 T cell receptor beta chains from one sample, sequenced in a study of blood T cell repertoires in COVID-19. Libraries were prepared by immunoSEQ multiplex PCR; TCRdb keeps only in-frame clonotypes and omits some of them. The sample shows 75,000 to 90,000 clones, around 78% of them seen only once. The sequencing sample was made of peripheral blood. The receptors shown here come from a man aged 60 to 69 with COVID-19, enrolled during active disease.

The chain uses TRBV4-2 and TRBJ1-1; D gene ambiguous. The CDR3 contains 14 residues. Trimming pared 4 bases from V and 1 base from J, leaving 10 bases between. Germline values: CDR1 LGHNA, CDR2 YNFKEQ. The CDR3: CASSRSPGNTEAFF. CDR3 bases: TGTGCCAGCAGCCGCTCCCCCGGGAACACTGAAGCTTTCTTT.

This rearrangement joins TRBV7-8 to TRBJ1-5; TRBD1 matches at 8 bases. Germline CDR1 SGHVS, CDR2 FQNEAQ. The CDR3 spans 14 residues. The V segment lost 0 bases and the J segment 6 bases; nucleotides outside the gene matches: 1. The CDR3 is CASSLATGVQPQHF. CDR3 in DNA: TGTGCCAGCAGCTTAGCGACAGGGGTTCAGCCCCAGCATTTT.

For the CDR3, the DNA is TGTGCCAGCAGCTTACAGGGGGAGAACACTGAAGCTTTCTTT. Encoded protein: CASSLQGENTEAFF. The V gene is TRBV11-3, the J gene TRBJ1-1; 7 bases agree with TRBD1. Germline V CDR1 and CDR2: SGHNT, YENEEA. Losses at the gene ends were 2 bases for V and 1 base for J; bases not matched to a gene: 1. The CDR3 consists of 14 residues.

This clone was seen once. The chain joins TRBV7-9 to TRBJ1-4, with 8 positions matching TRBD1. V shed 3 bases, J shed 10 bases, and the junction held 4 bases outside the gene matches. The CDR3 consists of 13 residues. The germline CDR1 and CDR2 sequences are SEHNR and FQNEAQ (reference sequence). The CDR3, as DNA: TGTGCCAGCAGCTTTAGCACAGGGGGAAAACTGTTTTTT. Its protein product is CASSFSTGGKLFF.

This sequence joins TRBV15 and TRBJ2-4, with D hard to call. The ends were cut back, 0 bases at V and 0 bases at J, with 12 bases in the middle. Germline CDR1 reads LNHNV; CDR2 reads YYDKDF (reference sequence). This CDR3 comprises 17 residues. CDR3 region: CATSRDAARKAKNIQYF. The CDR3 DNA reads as TGTGCCACCAGCAGAGATGCGGCTCGTAAAGCCAAAAACATTCAGTACTTC. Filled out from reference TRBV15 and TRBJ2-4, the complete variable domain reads DAMVIQNPRYQVTQFGKPVTLSCSQTLNHNVMYWYQQKSSQAPKLLFHYYDKDFNNEADTPDNFQSRRPNTSFCFLDIRSPGLGDTAMYLCATSRDAARKAKNIQYFGAGTRLSVL.

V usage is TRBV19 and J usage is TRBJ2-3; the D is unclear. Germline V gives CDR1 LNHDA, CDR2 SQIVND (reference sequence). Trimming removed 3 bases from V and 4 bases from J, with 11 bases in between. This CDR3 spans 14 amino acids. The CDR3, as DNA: TGTGCCAGTAGTATGAATACTGCCGCAGATACGCAGTATTTT. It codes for CASSMNTAADTQYF.

CDR3 sequence: CASSLARGEQYF. The CDR3 DNA sequence: TGTGCCAGCAGCTTAGCAAGAGGCGAGCAGTACTTC. The chain carries TRBV7-9 and TRBJ2-7, with D unresolved. The germline CDR1 and CDR2 sequences are SEHNR and FQNEAQ (reference sequence). Trimming took off 0 bases at V and 6 bases at J, with 6 bases between the two ends. The length of the CDR3 is 12 residues. The full variable domain, in which reference TRBV7-9 and TRBJ2-7 provide the parts outside the CDR3, is DTGVSQNPRHKITKRGQNVTFRCDPISEHNRLYWYRQTLGQGPEFLTYFQNEAQLEKSRLLSDRFSAERPKGSFSTLEIQRTEQGDSAMYLCASSLARGEQYFGPGTRLTVT.

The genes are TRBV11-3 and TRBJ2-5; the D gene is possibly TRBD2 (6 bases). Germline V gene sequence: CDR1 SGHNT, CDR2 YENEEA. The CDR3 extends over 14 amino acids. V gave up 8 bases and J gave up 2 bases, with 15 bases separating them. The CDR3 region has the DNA TGTGCCAGCTCCGCCAGGGACTCTCAAGAGACCCAGTACTTC. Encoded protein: CASSARDSQETQYF.

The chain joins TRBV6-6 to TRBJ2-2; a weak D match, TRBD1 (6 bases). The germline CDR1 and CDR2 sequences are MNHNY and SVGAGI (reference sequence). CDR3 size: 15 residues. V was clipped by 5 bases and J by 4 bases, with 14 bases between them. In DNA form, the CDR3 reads TGTGCCAGCAGTGGAAGCGTACAGGGCACCGGGGAGCTGTTTTTT. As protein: CASSGSVQGTGELFF.

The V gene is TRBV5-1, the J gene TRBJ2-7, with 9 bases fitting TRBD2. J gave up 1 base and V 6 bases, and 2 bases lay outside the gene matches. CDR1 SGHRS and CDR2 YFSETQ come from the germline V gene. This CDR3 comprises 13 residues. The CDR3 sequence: CASTLAGSYEQYF. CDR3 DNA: TGCGCCAGCACCCTAGCGGGATCCTACGAGCAGTACTTC.